A single sample gave rise to the 27 T cell receptor beta chains below, sequenced in a study of blood T cell repertoires in COVID-19. Assay: immunoSEQ multiplex PCR; the TCRdb copy retains only in-frame clones and omits some. There are around 130,000 clones in the sample; under 90% occur only once, and 12% lies in the top ten. The sample comprised peripheral blood. The origin of the receptors is a woman aged 55-70 years with acute or convalescent COVID-19.

The rearrangement joins TRBV10-3 to TRBJ1-1; tentatively, D is TRBD1 (5 bases). The CDR3 is made up of 16 amino acids. CDR1 and CDR2 (germline): ENHRY, SYGVKD. V was clipped by 4 bases and J by 0 bases, with 15 bases between them. The CDR3 loop reads CAISGEGRAVNTEAFF. The CDR3 region has the DNA TGTGCCATCAGTGGGGAGGGGCGGGCTGTGAACACTGAAGCTTTCTTT.

The CDR3 sequence is CASSGQATGELFF. The CDR3 DNA is TGTGCCAGCAGCGGTCAGGCGACCGGGGAGCTGTTTTTT. The chain uses TRBV7-3 and TRBJ2-2; D is unresolved. Trimming took 5 bases from V and 5 from J, leaving 9 bases between them. Per germline, CDR1 SGHTA and CDR2 FQGTGA. This CDR3 contains 13 residues.

The gene calls are TRBV6-5 and TRBJ1-2; TRBD1 aligns across 10 bases. The CDR3 loop spans 14 amino acids. V lost 8 bases to trimming and J lost 8 bases; unmatched junction nucleotides: 11. In germline, CDR1 is MNHEY, CDR2 SVGAGI. DNA for the CDR3: TGTGCCAGCCTGGAAAGACAGGGGGCCGGAGGCTACACCTTC. Translating it yields CASLERQGAGGYTF.

The rearrangement links TRBV5-8 to TRBJ2-3; D remains ambiguous. Germline CDR1 SGHTS, CDR2 YDEGEE. V dropped 3 bases and J dropped 1 base, with 12 bases sitting between them. This CDR3 has 15 amino acids. The CDR3 reads CASSWAKSGTDTQYF. The CDR3 region has the DNA TGTGCCAGCAGCTGGGCGAAATCGGGCACAGATACGCAGTATTTT.

This sequence joins TRBV5-1 and TRBJ1-1; D is perhaps TRBD1 (5 bases). CDR3 length: 16 amino acids. Germline values: CDR1 SGHRS, CDR2 YFSETQ. The ends were cut back, 7 bases at V and 1 base at J, with 20 bases in the middle. CDR3 protein: CASRVGQTATNTEAFF. CDR3 in DNA: TGCGCCAGCCGTGTCGGGCAGACAGCTACGAACACTGAAGCTTTCTTT.

The chain combines TRBV5-5 with TRBJ1-1, with 7 bases that match TRBD1. Trimming removed 2 bases from V and 1 base from J; junction bases left unmatched: 5. CDR3 length: 15 residues. Germline V gene data show CDR1 as SGHKS and CDR2 as YYEKEE (reference sequence). CDR3 sequence (DNA): TGTGCCAGCAGCTTTTGGGACAGTCAGAACACTGAAGCTTTCTTT. This codes for CASSFWDSQNTEAFF.

The chain links TRBV14 to TRBJ2-2; the D gene is possibly TRBD1 (5 bases). Trimming took off 4 bases at V and 3 bases at J, with 15 bases between the two ends. Germline loops: CDR1 SGHDN, CDR2 FVKESK. This CDR3 has 16 residues. The chain's CDR3 is CASSRKTGFDTGELFF. The CDR3 nucleotides read TGTGCCAGCAGCCGAAAAACAGGTTTCGACACCGGGGAGCTGTTTTTT.

The gene calls are TRBV5-5 and TRBJ2-3, with no clear D. The CDR3 runs to 13 residues. The germline V gene has CDR1 SGHKS and CDR2 YYEKEE (reference sequence). The V gene lost 3 bases and the J gene lost 1 base, with 6 bases spanning the gap. The CDR3 sequence: CASSSPGTDTQYF. The CDR3 bases are TGTGCCAGCAGCTCGCCGGGCACAGATACGCAGTATTTT.

This CDR3 is CASSSNLPGGPSEQFF. The CDR3 DNA sequence: TGTGCCAGCAGCTCTAATCTACCGGGGGGGCCCAGTGAGCAGTTCTTC. The rearrangement joins TRBV7-6 to TRBJ2-1; the match to TRBD2 covers 8 bases. The ends lost 4 bases at V and 9 bases at J; junction bases unmatched: 14. Per the germline V gene, CDR1 is SGHVS and CDR2 is FNYEAQ. The CDR3 is 16 amino acids.

This chain joins TRBV18 and TRBJ2-7; 7 nucleotides line up with TRBD1. Trimming took 4 bases from V and 5 from J; bases not matched to a gene: 5. This CDR3 has 13 amino acids. Germline V gives CDR1 KGHSH, CDR2 LQKENI. CDR3 amino acids: CASSLRDRDEQYF. The CDR3 nucleotides read TGTGCCAGCTCACTACGCGACAGGGACGAGCAGTACTTC. Full variable domain (outside the CDR3, taken from reference TRBV18 and TRBJ2-7): NAGVMQNPRHLVRRRGQEARLRCSPMKGHSHVYWYRQLPEEGLKFMVYLQKENIIDESGMPKERFSAEFPKEGPSILRIQQVVRGDSAAYFCASSLRDRDEQYFGPGTRLTVT.

In nucleotides, the CDR3 is TGTGCCAGCAGCTTAACAGGCCTTTTCATGAACACTGAAGCTTTCTTT. It encodes CASSLTGLFMNTEAFF. The V gene is TRBV7-2, the J gene TRBJ1-1, with D possibly being TRBD1 (5 bases). The CDR3 runs 16 residues. Germline V gene sequence: CDR1 SGHTA, CDR2 FQGNSA. The ends were cut back, 2 bases at V and 0 bases at J, with 13 bases in the middle.

Only a few counts were recorded for this clone. The chain links TRBV3-1 (or the pseudogene TRBV3-2) to TRBJ2-2, with a tentative D call TRBD2 (5 bases). Germline lookup yields CDR1 LGHDT and CDR2 YNNKEL (reference sequence). The CDR3 loop spans 15 amino acids. V was trimmed by 2 bases and J by 4 bases, leaving 11 bases between them. The CDR3 bases are TGTGCCAGCAGCCAAAGGCTAGCCGTCACCGGGGAGCTGTTTTTT. Encoded protein: CASSQRLAVTGELFF.

The V gene is TRBV2, the J gene TRBJ2-1, with D possibly TRBD1 on 5 matching bases. The V gene's germline CDR1 is SNHLY and CDR2 FYNNEI. Deletions cut 3 bases from V and 3 bases from J, with 15 bases between. The CDR3 covers 16 residues. CDR3 sequence: CASSDGMTVDYNEQFF. CDR3 sequence (DNA): TGTGCCAGCAGTGATGGGATGACAGTAGACTACAATGAGCAGTTCTTC. Full variable domain (remainder filled in from reference TRBV2 and TRBJ2-1): EPEVTQTPSHQVTQMGQEVILRCVPISNHLYFYWYRQILGQKVEFLVSFYNNEISEKSEIFDDQFSVERPDGSNFTLKIRSTKLEDSAMYFCASSDGMTVDYNEQFFGPGTRLTVL.

The genes are TRBV28 and TRBJ1-6, with TRBD1 identical over 7 bases. V dropped 6 bases and J dropped 5; count of bases not matched to a gene: 7. The CDR3 contains 15 residues. Germline V gene sequence: CDR1 MDHEN, CDR2 SYDVKM. This CDR3 reads CASSPNDRDNSPLHF. CDR3 DNA: TGTGCCAGCAGCCCCAACGACAGGGATAATTCACCCCTCCACTTT.

The CDR3 DNA sequence: TGTGCCAGCAGCTCCTCCGGGACTCCCTCGAATACGCAGTATTTT. It is translated as CASSSSGTPSNTQYF. The chain uses TRBV5-4 and TRBJ2-3, with D possibly being TRBD2 (6 bases). The CDR3 is made up of 15 amino acids. V was pared by 3 bases and J by 7 bases, with 18 bases between. Germline CDR1 is SGHNT and CDR2 is YYREEE (reference sequence).

This chain links TRBV24-1 with TRBJ1-4, with D uncertain. This CDR3 is built from 14 residues. From germline, CDR1 is KGHDR and CDR2 SFDVKD. V lost 4 bases and J 6 bases, leaving 11 bases between the germline ends. CDR3 loop: CATSDPGGDEKLFF. In nucleotides, the CDR3 is TGTGCCACCAGTGACCCCGGCGGGGATGAAAAACTGTTTTTT.

The V gene is TRBV18, the J gene TRBJ1-1, with a possible D match to TRBD1 (5 bases). Germline lookup yields CDR1 KGHSH and CDR2 LQKENI. This CDR3 has 14 amino acids. The V and J ends lost 5 bases and 0 bases respectively, with 10 bases between them. Written as DNA, the CDR3 is TGTGCCAGCTCAGGGGGAGGAATGAACACTGAAGCTTTCTTT. This translates into CASSGGGMNTEAFF.

The V and J genes are TRBV7-2 and TRBJ2-5, with TRBD2 matching over 9 bases. With V trimmed by 5 bases and J by 5 bases, 9 bases remained unmatched. Germline lookup yields CDR1 SGHTA and CDR2 FQGNSA. CDR3 length: 15 amino acids. DNA for the CDR3: TGTGCCAGCAGCGCTCAACTGCGGGGGGGGGAGACCCAGTACTTC. Encoded protein: CASSAQLRGGETQYF.

This clone was counted only a few times. The rearrangement links TRBV28 to TRBJ1-6; no firm D call. The ends were cut back, 6 bases at V and 7 bases at J, with 10 bases in the middle. CDR3 size: 13 residues. Germline values: CDR1 MDHEN, CDR2 SYDVKM. The CDR3 loop reads CASSRSGNSPLHF. The CDR3 DNA reads as TGTGCCAGCAGCAGGTCGGGAAATTCACCCCTCCACTTT. Full variable domain (rest looked up from reference TRBV28 and TRBJ1-6): DVKVTQSSRYLVKRTGEKVFLECVQDMDHENMFWYRQDPGLGLRLIYFSYDVKMKEKGDIPEGYSVSREKKERFSLILESASTNQTSMYLCASSRSGNSPLHFGNGTRLTVT.

This chain uses TRBV2 with TRBJ1-5; no firm D call. The germline CDR1 and CDR2 sequences are SNHLY and FYNNEI. This CDR3 is built from 14 residues. V shed 6 bases and J shed 2 bases, with 11 bases lying between them. The CDR3 DNA reads as TGTGCCAGCAGAGAGGAGTTCGGCAATCAGCCCCAGCATTTT. As protein: CASREEFGNQPQHF.

This chain joins TRBV2 and TRBJ1-5; no clear D. The CDR3 totals 13 residues. Germline V lookup: CDR1 SNHLY, CDR2 FYNNEI. V lost 3 bases to trimming and J lost 5 bases, with 8 bases between them. The CDR3 DNA reads TGTGCCAGCAGTGAGCGTGTCCATCAGCCCCAGCATTTT. This encodes CASSERVHQPQHF. The full variable domain, rest sourced from reference TRBV2 and TRBJ1-5, is EPEVTQTPSHQVTQMGQEVILRCVPISNHLYFYWYRQILGQKVEFLVSFYNNEISEKSEIFDDQFSVERPDGSNFTLKIRSTKLEDSAMYFCASSERVHQPQHFGDGTRLSIL.

The rearrangement joins TRBV6-2 or TRBV6-3 to TRBJ2-1; 10 bases agree with TRBD2. The CDR3 loop spans 16 amino acids. The V segment lost 4 bases and the J segment 6 bases; nucleotides outside the gene matches: 9. The germline CDR1 and CDR2 sequences are MNHEY and SVGEGT. CDR3 amino acids: CASSFSGGFLGNEQFF. The CDR3 DNA reads TGTGCCAGCAGTTTTAGCGGGGGGTTTCTGGGCAATGAGCAGTTCTTC.

This rearrangement joins TRBV4-2 to TRBJ1-4; D is perhaps TRBD1 (5 bases). The V gene lost 0 bases and the J gene lost 3 bases, with 11 bases spanning the gap. The CDR3 length is 16 residues. Germline assignment: CDR1 LGHNA and CDR2 YNFKEQ. Here the CDR3 reads CASSQDGGAPNEKLFF. In nucleotides, the CDR3 is TGTGCCAGCAGCCAAGATGGCGGGGCCCCTAATGAAAAACTGTTTTTT.

In nucleotides, the CDR3 is TGTGCCAGCAGCCAAGTTTCGGCGGCTGAAGCTTTCTTT. This encodes CASSQVSAAEAFF. The chain employs TRBV3-1 (or the pseudogene TRBV3-2) and TRBJ1-1, with D uncertain. This CDR3 has 13 amino acids. Germline lookup yields CDR1 LGHDT and CDR2 YNNKEL (reference sequence). The V and J ends lost 1 base and 6 bases respectively, with 9 bases between them.

The chain carries TRBV7-9 and TRBJ1-1; D possibly corresponds to TRBD1 (5 bases). The CDR3 sequence is 14 residues long. Germline V lookup: CDR1 SEHNR, CDR2 FQNEAQ (reference sequence). The germline V and J ends were trimmed by 3 bases and 0 bases, with 8 bases remaining between them. The CDR3 loop reads CASSLGEVNTEAFF. CDR3 bases: TGTGCCAGCAGCTTGGGGGAGGTGAACACTGAAGCTTTCTTT.

This sequence joins TRBV4-2 and TRBJ1-6, with D possibly matching TRBD1 (6 bases). The CDR3 extends over 15 amino acids. Germline loops: CDR1 LGHNA, CDR2 YNFKEQ. With 0 bases removed from V and 11 bases from J, the gap between germline ends came to 14 bases. CDR3 sequence reads: CASSQDTTGRAPLHF. CDR3 sequence (DNA): TGTGCCAGCAGCCAAGATACAACAGGGCGGGCACCCCTCCACTTT.

The chain links TRBV10-2 to TRBJ2-5; D gene ambiguous. The germline V gene encodes CDR1 WSHSY and CDR2 SAAADI. The CDR3 consists of 11 residues. Trimming left V 2 bases short and J 5 bases short, with 3 bases between. CDR3 nucleotides: TGCGCCAGCAGTGAGCGGGAGACCCAGTACTTC. It codes for CASSERETQYF.